This record concerns one T cell receptor beta chain sequence. The source of the sample is a study of blood T cell repertoires in COVID-19. Across the study: COVID-19 samples from acute and convalescent phases originated in the United States, Italy and Spain. T cells, B-cell-depleted T cells, or PBMCs supplied cDNA or gDNA.

V lost 6 bases and J lost 6, with 9 bases in between. The CDR3 sequence is 13 residues long. CDR1 and CDR2 (germline): MNHEY, SMNVEV (reference sequence). Study processing details: Quantification of nucleated cells was approximated via reference gene primer amplification. The repertoire was sequenced with immunoSEQ multiplex PCR; TCRdb's copy has only in-frame clones and lacks some. V and J calls and clone size are those listed in that table; D and trimming were worked out from the DNA. The data contain about 30,000 clones, 88% of them singletons. The receptor comes from a human donor in a cohort sampled during active COVID-19. The chain couples TRBV27 to TRBJ1-6, with D tentatively TRBD1 (6 bases). Material: peripheral blood. The CDR3 DNA sequence: TGTGCCAGCAGCTACAGGGTTAATTCACCCCTCCACTTT. It is translated as CASSYRVNSPLHF.